One TCR beta chain is described in this entry. The entry originates in a study of T-cell reconstitution after alpha-beta-depleted transplantation in children. The authors prepared the TCRbeta library with unique molecular identifiers. One entry per CDR3 protein, called by TCRdb with MiXCR from the PCR reads. The sample contains around 480,000 distinct CDR3 sequences, 32% of which appear only once. Germline CDR1 and CDR2: MNHEY and SMNVEV (reference sequence). The ends were cut back, 8 bases at V and 9 bases at J, with 10 bases in the middle. The CDR3 runs 10 residues. The source was PBMCs from the stem cell graft donor, collected from the stem cell graft. The rearrangement joins TRBV27 to TRBJ1-1, with TRBD1 as a possible D gene (5 bases). This clonotype was sampled from a human donor who donated a stem cell graft to a child with aplastic anemia. The CDR3, as DNA: TGTGCCAGCGTTACAGGTAAAGCTTTCTTT. Protein: CASVTGKAFF.